This T cell receptor beta chain was recorded in a study of neurological immune-mediated disorders. A 10-nucleotide random UMI tagged transcripts in template-switch 5'RACE cDNA synthesis. TCRdb re-analysed the 5' RACE reads in MiXCR, keeping a single row per CDR3 protein. The data show about 50,000 distinct CDR3 sequences, 9% to 10% seen once. Time point indicated: longitudinal time-point 1 (baseline). The study built unsorted libraries from 2 million PBMCs kept at -80 C. There are many counts of this clonotype. Its antigen is not identified. Broader study findings: Healthy controls had more TCR clonal expansion than multiple sclerosis, which showed the least, whereas HTLV-1-associated myelopathy showed the most.

The CDR3 runs to 14 residues. The V gene's germline CDR1 is SGHRS and CDR2 YFSETQ. The ends were cut back, 5 bases at V and 1 base at J, with 13 bases in the middle. Sequenced input: PBMCs. The chain has TRBV5-1 and TRBJ2-7, with unresolved D. This clonotype originated in a woman in her 40s in good health. The CDR3 protein is CASRQSTKSYEQYF. CDR3 bases: TGCGCCAGCAGGCAATCGACGAAATCCTACGAGCAGTACTTC.